This TCR beta chain comes out of a study of blood T cell repertoires in COVID-19. Study details: From the United States, Italy and Spain came samples of acute and convalescent COVID-19. From T cells, B-cell-depleted T cells, or PBMCs came the material, which was cDNA or gDNA.

Original processing notes: From reference gene primer amplification, estimates of nucleated cell counts were derived. Profiled with immunoSEQ multiplex PCR; TCRdb holds only in-frame clones, not every one. V and J calls plus clone size are reproduced from that table; the DNA served to infer D and trimming. This repertoire shows fewer than 200,000 clones, around 87% found once; its top ten account for around 13%. Patients from Seattle were sampled longitudinally, starting during active infection. V dropped 0 bases and J dropped 4 bases, with 16 bases sitting between them. Germline-derived CDR1 and CDR2 are LGHDT and YNNKEL (reference sequence). CDR3 length equals 16 residues. This clone has only a few counts.

The chain couples TRBV3-1 (or the pseudogene TRBV3-2) to TRBJ2-7; D unclear. Sequencing was done on a sample of peripheral blood. The TCR comes from a woman aged 65 to 85 with COVID-19, enrolled during active disease. CDR3 protein: CASSQDLRPVVYEQYF. The CDR3 nucleotides are TGTGCCAGCAGCCAAGATTTGAGGCCTGTCGTGTACGAGCAGTACTTC.